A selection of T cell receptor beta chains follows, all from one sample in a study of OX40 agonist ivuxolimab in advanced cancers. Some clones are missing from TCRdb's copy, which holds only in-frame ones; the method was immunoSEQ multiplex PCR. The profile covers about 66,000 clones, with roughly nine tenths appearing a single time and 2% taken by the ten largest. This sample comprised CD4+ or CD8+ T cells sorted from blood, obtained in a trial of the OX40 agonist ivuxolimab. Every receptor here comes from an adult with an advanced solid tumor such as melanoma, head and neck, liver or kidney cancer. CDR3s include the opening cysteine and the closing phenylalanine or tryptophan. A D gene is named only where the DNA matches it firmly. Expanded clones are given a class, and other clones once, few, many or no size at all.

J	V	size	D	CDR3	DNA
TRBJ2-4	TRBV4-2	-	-	CASSQVSLEEGKNIQYF	TGTGCCAGCAGCCAAGTAAGTCTGGAGGAAGGCAAAAACATTCAGTACTTC
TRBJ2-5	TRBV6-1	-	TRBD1	CASSESGGRSETQYF	TGTGCCAGCAGTGAGTCAGGGGGCAGGAGCGAGACCCAGTACTTC
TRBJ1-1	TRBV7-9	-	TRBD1	CASSSQGVNTEAFF	TGTGCCAGCAGCTCACAGGGGGTTAACACTGAAGCTTTCTTT
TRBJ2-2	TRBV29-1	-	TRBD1	CSVGTGTTGELFF	TGCAGCGTGGGGACAGGAACCACCGGGGAGCTGTTTTTT
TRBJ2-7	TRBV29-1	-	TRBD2	CSVEDWGGGSSSYEQYF	TGCAGCGTTGAGGATTGGGGGGGTGGAAGCAGCTCCTACGAGCAGTACTTC
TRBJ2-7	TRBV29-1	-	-	CSARTGPEQYF	TGCAGCGCAAGAACAGGGCCCGAGCAGTACTTC
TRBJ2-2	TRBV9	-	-	CASSVEWTGELFF	TGTGCCAGCAGCGTAGAATGGACCGGGGAGCTGTTTTTT
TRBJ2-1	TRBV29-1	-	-	CSVDGYNNEQFF	TGCAGCGTTGATGGCTATAACAATGAGCAGTTCTTC
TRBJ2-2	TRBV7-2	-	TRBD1	CASSFTGVSGELFF	TGTGCCAGCAGCTTTACAGGGGTTTCGGGGGAGCTGTTTTTT
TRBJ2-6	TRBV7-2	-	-	CASSLELWGSGANVLTF	TGTGCCAGCAGCTTAGAGCTTTGGGGGTCTGGGGCCAACGTCCTGACTTTC
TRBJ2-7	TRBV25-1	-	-	CASSEATGYTYEQYF	TGTGCCAGCAGTGAGGCTACAGGGTACACCTACGAGCAGTACTTC
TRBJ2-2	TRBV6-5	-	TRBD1	CASSKQGVSTGELFF	TGTGCCAGCAGTAAACAGGGGGTCAGCACCGGGGAGCTGTTTTTT
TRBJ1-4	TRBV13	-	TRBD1	CASSTGQGSGKLFF	TGTGCCAGCAGCACCGGACAGGGTTCCGGAAAACTGTTTTTT
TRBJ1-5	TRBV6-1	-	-	CASSEPRDNQPQHF	TGTGCCAGCAGTGAACCCCGGGACAATCAGCCCCAGCATTTT
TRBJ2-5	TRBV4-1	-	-	CASSQDPSFETQYF	TGCGCCAGCAGCCAAGATCCCAGCTTTGAGACCCAGTACTTC
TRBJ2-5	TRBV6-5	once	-	CASSYSETQYF	TGTGCCAGCAGTTACTCGGAGACCCAGTACTTC
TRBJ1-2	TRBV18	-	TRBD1	CASSLGQGNYGYTF	TGTGCCAGCTCACTGGGACAGGGAAACTATGGCTACACCTTC
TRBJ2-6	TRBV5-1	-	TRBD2	CASSLTRRTSSGANVLTF	TGCGCCAGCAGCCTGACCAGAAGGACTAGCTCTGGGGCCAACGTCCTGACTTTC
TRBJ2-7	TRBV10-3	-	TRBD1	CAISEERKKQGEQYF	TGTGCCATCAGTGAGGAAAGAAAAAAACAGGGGGAGCAGTACTTC
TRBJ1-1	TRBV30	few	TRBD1	CACRTGTIMNTEAFF	TGTGCCTGTAGGACAGGAACTATCATGAACACTGAAGCTTTCTTT
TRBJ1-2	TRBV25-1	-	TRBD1	CASSPTTGTGVGYTF	TGTGCCAGCAGCCCGACTACAGGGACAGGGGTTGGCTACACCTTC
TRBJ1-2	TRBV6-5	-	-	CASRTETGEGYTF	TGTGCCAGCAGGACCGAGACGGGGGAGGGCTACACCTTC